Listed here are 27 T cell receptor beta chains from one sample, sequenced in a study of beta chain features in type 1 diabetes. All of the isolated RNA was reverse transcribed, so expressed TCRB transcripts were sequenced. Generated by immunoSEQ multiplex PCR, the TCRdb table keeps only in-frame clones and is missing some. The table lists 250,000 or so clones, about 63% of them singletons, with about 0.05% in the top ten. Specimen: naive CD4+ T cells from blood. These receptors all come from a man between 25 and 39 years old in good health.

As concerns this clone: Other DNA sequences in this sample translate to the same CDR3. The genes are TRBV7-2 and TRBJ2-5; TRBD2 matches 9 bases. The CDR3 is made up of 15 amino acids. The germline V gene has CDR1 SGHTA and CDR2 FQGNSA. Trimming cost V 3 bases and J 1 base; bases outside gene matches: 3. The CDR3 region is CASSLASGTQETQYF. CDR3 sequence (DNA): TGTGCCAGCAGCTTGGCTAGCGGGACCCAAGAGACCCAGTACTTC.

V usage is TRBV30 and J usage is TRBJ1-2; 7 nucleotides match TRBD1. Looked up from germline, CDR1 is GTSNPN and CDR2 is SVGIG (reference sequence). The CDR3 has 12 amino acids. The ends lost 7 bases at V and 4 bases at J; junction bases unmatched: 6. The CDR3 nucleotides read TGTGCCTCGGCAGGGGGGAGCTATGGCTACACCTTC. This gives the protein CASAGGSYGYTF.

The sample holds a few counts of this clone. V gene TRBV29-1 combines with J gene TRBJ2-1, with 13 bases fitting TRBD2. The J segment lost 6 bases and the V segment lost 5 bases, leaving 16 bases of the junction unmatched. Looked up from germline, CDR1 is SQVTM and CDR2 is ANQGSEA. The CDR3 runs 18 residues. In DNA, the CDR3 is TGCAGCGTTCGGCGGTCCAGCCCGGGACTAGCGGGAAGCAATGAGCAGTTCTTC. Translating it yields CSVRRSSPGLAGSNEQFF.

J is TRBJ2-1 and V is TRBV4-2; D could derive from TRBD1 or TRBD2 (5 bases each). From germline, CDR1 is LGHNA and CDR2 YNFKEQ. The CDR3 loop spans 15 amino acids. The germline V and J ends were trimmed by 3 bases and 7 bases, with 16 bases remaining between them. The CDR3 spells CASSQAGTLGNEQFF. The CDR3 DNA follows: TGTGCCAGCAGCCAGGCCGGGACCCTGGGTAATGAGCAGTTCTTC.

The chain uses TRBV10-3 and TRBJ2-7; D could derive from TRBD1 or TRBD2 (5 bases each). V was cut by 5 bases and J by 5 bases, with 13 bases left in between. Germline V gene sequence: CDR1 ENHRY, CDR2 SYGVKD. The CDR3 runs to 13 residues. The CDR3 DNA reads TGTGCCATCAGTAGGGGAGTTTTCCACGAGCAGTACTTC. Translated: CAISRGVFHEQYF.

V is TRBV28 and J is TRBJ2-7; the D is unclear. Trimming removed 6 bases from V and 2 bases from J, with 17 bases in between. In germline, CDR1 is MDHEN, CDR2 SYDVKM. The CDR3 extends over 15 amino acids. CDR3 region: CASRPINREPYEQYF. The CDR3 bases are TGTGCCAGCAGACCCATCAACAGAGAGCCCTACGAGCAGTACTTC.

The J gene is TRBJ1-6, the V gene TRBV14, with D unclear. Looked up from germline, CDR1 is SGHDN and CDR2 is FVKESK. Trimming removed 3 bases from V and 9 bases from J, with 6 bases in between. CDR3 size: 12 residues. The CDR3 is CASSQATSPLHF. The CDR3, as DNA: TGTGCCAGCAGCCAGGCAACTTCACCCCTCCACTTT.

This clone came up once. This rearrangement joins TRBV25-1 to TRBJ2-7, with 8 bases lining up with TRBD1. V lost 4 bases, J lost 2 bases, and 4 bases stayed unmatched. Germline lookup yields CDR1 MGHDK and CDR2 SYGVNS. The CDR3 is 14 amino acids. In DNA form, the CDR3 reads TGTGCCAGCAGTGCTCGGGACAGGACCTACGAGCAGTACTTC. Translating it yields CASSARDRTYEQYF.

This clone was seen only a few times. V usage is TRBV7-2 and J usage is TRBJ2-5, with a tentative D call TRBD2 (5 bases). Germline CDR1 reads SGHTA; CDR2 reads FQGNSA. This CDR3 has 11 amino acids. Trimming removed 10 bases at V and 2 bases at J, with 8 bases between. CDR3 amino acids: CATRDQETQYF. The DNA for the CDR3 is TGTGCCACGAGGGATCAAGAGACCCAGTACTTC.

The J gene is TRBJ2-1, the V gene TRBV12-2; TRBD2 is taken as the D call from the table, unchecked against the DNA. TRBV12-2 is given as a pseudogene. The CDR3 covers 15 residues. This CDR3 is CASRLLAGPYNEQFF. The CDR3, as DNA: TGTGCAAGTCGCCTCCTAGCGGGGCCCTACAATGAGCAGTTCTTC.

This chain joins TRBV30 and TRBJ2-5, with 8 bases matching TRBD1. This CDR3 spans 15 amino acids. CDR1 and CDR2 from the germline V gene are GTSNPN and SVGIG (reference sequence). The V segment lost 5 bases and the J segment 5 bases; nucleotides outside the gene matches: 13. The DNA of the CDR3 is TGTGCCTGGGTCGCCCTAGGACAGGGTAAGGAGACCCAGTACTTC. Translating gives CAWVALGQGKETQYF.

This clone was counted between two and nine times. The sample has other DNA sequences that encode this CDR3 too. The V call is TRBV30, the J call TRBJ2-5; TRBD2 might be the D (5 bases). Germline CDR1 and CDR2: GTSNPN and SVGIG (reference sequence). The CDR3 has 12 residues. With 1 base removed from V and 4 bases from J, the gap between germline ends came to 7 bases. CDR3 sequence: CAWSGGRETQYF. Written as DNA, the CDR3 is TGTGCCTGGAGTGGCGGGCGAGAGACCCAGTACTTC.

The chain employs TRBV5-1 and TRBJ2-1; 7 bases fit TRBD1. CDR3 length equals 15 residues. Germline trimming cut 3 bases from V and 8 bases from J; bases unmatched to any gene: 11. From germline, CDR1 is SGHRS and CDR2 YFSETQ. Here the CDR3 reads CASSSGQPGWDEQFF. DNA of the CDR3: TGCGCCAGCAGCTCGGGACAGCCTGGATGGGATGAGCAGTTCTTC.

The chain joins TRBV29-1 to TRBJ2-3; D not resolved. CDR3 length: 15 residues. V dropped 3 bases and J dropped 1 base, with 14 bases sitting between them. CDR1 SQVTM and CDR2 ANQGSEA come from the germline V gene. The CDR3 sequence is CSVESGRIRTDTQYF. CDR3 coding DNA: TGCAGCGTTGAGTCCGGGCGGATTCGCACAGATACGCAGTATTTT.

This chain joins TRBV7-2 and TRBJ2-1; TRBD2 is a possible D gene (5 bases). Trimming cost V 3 bases and J 10 bases, with 10 bases left between them. The CDR3 contains 12 residues. Germline CDR1 is SGHTA and CDR2 is FQGNSA. The CDR3 region has the DNA TGTGCCAGCAGCTTCGATGGCGGGGAGCAGTTCTTC. Translation: CASSFDGGEQFF.

The chain carries TRBV12-5 and TRBJ1-1, with D maybe TRBD1 (5 bases). The CDR3 spans 13 residues. V was clipped by 6 bases and J by 0 bases, with 8 bases between them. CDR1 is LGHNT and CDR2 is FRNRAP in the germline V gene. The CDR3 DNA reads as TGTGCTAGTGGCCGACAGTTGAACACTGAAGCTTTCTTT. Encoded protein: CASGRQLNTEAFF.

This clone has more than one count but fewer than ten. The rearrangement uses TRBV29-1 and TRBJ2-3; 9 bases are shared with TRBD2. This CDR3 contains 15 residues. The V gene's germline CDR1 is SQVTM and CDR2 ANQGSEA. V gave up 6 bases and J gave up 0 bases; unmatched junction bases: 7. CDR3 loop: CSVELAGGSTDTQYF. DNA of the CDR3: TGCAGCGTGGAACTAGCGGGTGGCAGCACAGATACGCAGTATTTT.

On this clone: Other DNA sequences in this specimen translate into the identical CDR3. The chain joins TRBV29-1 to TRBJ2-5; D is ambiguous. V was pared by 5 bases and J by 0 bases, with 10 bases between. The CDR3 runs to 13 residues. Germline V gene lookup returns CDR1 SQVTM and CDR2 ANQGSEA. In DNA form, the CDR3 reads TGCAGCGTTCTCGCCCCTTACCAAGAGACCCAGTACTTC. This encodes CSVLAPYQETQYF.

The CDR3 region has the DNA TGTGCCTGGGACGGACTGAACACCGGGGAGCTGTTTTTT. It codes for CAWDGLNTGELFF. The chain carries TRBV30 and TRBJ2-2; D is perhaps TRBD2 (5 bases). Trimming took off 5 bases at V and 1 base at J, with 8 bases between the two ends. Germline assignment: CDR1 GTSNPN and CDR2 SVGIG (reference sequence). The CDR3 is made up of 13 amino acids.

V gene TRBV28 combines with J gene TRBJ2-7, with 9 bases lining up with TRBD2. Germline CDR1 reads MDHEN; CDR2 reads SYDVKM. The CDR3 extends over 15 amino acids. Trimming at V came to 7 bases and at J to 4 bases, leaving 11 bases not matched to a gene. DNA of the CDR3: TGTGCCAGCACCTCCGGAGCGGGAGGTGGTTACGAGCAGTACTTC. It yields the protein CASTSGAGGGYEQYF.

This clone was found once. The chain is built from TRBV29-1 and TRBJ1-2; D not certain. Trimming took 4 bases from V and 7 from J, leaving 10 bases between them. The CDR3 length is 11 residues. Germline V gene sequence: CDR1 SQVTM, CDR2 ANQGSEA. The CDR3: CSVVPVPGYTF. DNA for the CDR3: TGCAGCGTTGTTCCGGTTCCTGGCTACACCTTC.

The chain carries TRBV14 and TRBJ2-3, with unresolved D. V lost 4 bases to trimming and J lost 2 bases, with 4 bases between them. The CDR3 totals 12 residues. The germline CDR1 and CDR2 sequences are SGHDN and FVKESK. CDR3 residues: CASSLNTDTQYF. The CDR3, as DNA: TGTGCCAGCAGCCTCAACACAGATACGCAGTATTTT. The variable domain in full, completed from reference TRBV14 and TRBJ2-3, reads EAGVTQFPSHSVIEKGQTVTLRCDPISGHDNLYWYRRVMGKEIKFLLHFVKESKQDESGMPNNRFLAERTGGTYSTLKVQPAELEDSGVYFCASSLNTDTQYFGPGTRLTVL.

The chain carries TRBV29-1 and TRBJ1-2; possible D gene TRBD1, 6 bases. Germline V gene lookup returns CDR1 SQVTM and CDR2 ANQGSEA. Trimming removed 6 bases at V and 0 bases at J, with 14 bases between. This CDR3 region has 14 residues. The CDR3 nucleotides read TGCAGCGTAGATAACAAGGGGGCTAACTATGGCTACACCTTC. Amino acid sequence: CSVDNKGANYGYTF.

The chain links TRBV29-1 to TRBJ2-1; a possible D gene is TRBD2 (5 bases). CDR3 length: 14 residues. Germline V gene data show CDR1 as SQVTM and CDR2 as ANQGSEA. The V end was cut by 4 bases, the J end by 5 bases, with 15 bases between. CDR3 sequence (DNA): TGCAGCGTTGGGGCTCGGCTACTAGACAATGAGCAGTTCTTC. This encodes CSVGARLLDNEQFF.

J is TRBJ2-6 and V is TRBV2, with 9 bases lining up with TRBD1. CDR1 and CDR2 (germline): SNHLY, FYNNEI. This CDR3 region has 16 residues. With V trimmed by 6 bases and J by 4 bases, 7 bases remained unmatched. The CDR3, as DNA: TGTGCCAGCAGGACCGGGACAGGGTTAGGGGCCAACGTCCTGACTTTC. This translates into CASRTGTGLGANVLTF. Full variable domain (missing parts from reference TRBV2 and TRBJ2-6): EPEVTQTPSHQVTQMGQEVILRCVPISNHLYFYWYRQILGQKVEFLVSFYNNEISEKSEIFDDQFSVERPDGSNFTLKIRSTKLEDSAMYFCASRTGTGLGANVLTFGAGSRLTVL.

The chain combines TRBV30 with TRBJ2-5, with TRBD1 matching over 11 bases. The V gene end was trimmed by 3 bases and the J gene end by 4 bases; junction bases not matched to a gene: 4. The CDR3 runs to 14 residues. The germline CDR1 and CDR2 sequences are GTSNPN and SVGIG (reference sequence). The CDR3 sequence: CAWSTGTGGETQYF. The CDR3 DNA reads as TGTGCCTGGAGCACCGGGACAGGGGGAGAGACCCAGTACTTC.

This chain uses TRBV7-8 with TRBJ2-1; TRBD1 matches 7 bases. Per the germline V gene, CDR1 is SGHVS and CDR2 is FQNEAQ. The CDR3 has 14 residues. The V gene end was trimmed by 2 bases and the J gene end by 9 bases; junction bases not matched to a gene: 7. The CDR3 reads CASSLSGQAVEQFF. The CDR3 DNA sequence: TGTGCCAGCAGCTTATCCGGACAGGCTGTTGAGCAGTTCTTC. Full variable domain (rest looked up from reference TRBV7-8 and TRBJ2-1): GAGVSQSPRYKVAKRGQDVALRCDPISGHVSLFWYQQALGQGPEFLTYFQNEAQLDKSGLPSDRFFAERPEGSVSTLKIQRTQQEDSAVYLCASSLSGQAVEQFFGPGTRLTVL.